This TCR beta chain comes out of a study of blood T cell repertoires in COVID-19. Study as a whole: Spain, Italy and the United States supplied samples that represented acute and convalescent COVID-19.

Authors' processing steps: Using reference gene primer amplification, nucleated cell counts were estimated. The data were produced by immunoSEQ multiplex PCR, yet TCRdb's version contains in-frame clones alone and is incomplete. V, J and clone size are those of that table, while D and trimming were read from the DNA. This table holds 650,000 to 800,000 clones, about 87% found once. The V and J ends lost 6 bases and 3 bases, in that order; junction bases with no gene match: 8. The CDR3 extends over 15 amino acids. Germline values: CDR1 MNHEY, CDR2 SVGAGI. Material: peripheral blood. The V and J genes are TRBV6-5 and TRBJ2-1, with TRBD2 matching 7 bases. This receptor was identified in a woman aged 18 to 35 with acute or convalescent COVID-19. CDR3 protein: CASRPFGGVYNEQFF. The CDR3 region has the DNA TGTGCCAGCAGACCCTTTGGGGGGGTCTACAATGAGCAGTTCTTC.